The 12 T cell receptor beta chains below come from one sample, sequenced in a study of T cells in localized non-small cell lung cancer. Generated by immunoSEQ multiplex PCR, the TCRdb table keeps only in-frame clones and is missing some. The data show around 30,000 clones, with around 90% seen just once and 10% to 15% held by the top ten. The starting material was peripheral blood, obtained before any cancer treatment. The origin of the receptors is a female donor over 55 with stage III squamous cell lung carcinoma.

This clone was seen just once. The rearrangement links TRBV28 to TRBJ2-2; maybe TRBD2 (6 bases). V dropped 7 bases and J dropped 2 bases, with 8 bases sitting between them. Germline V gives CDR1 MDHEN, CDR2 SYDVKM. The CDR3 runs 13 residues. CDR3 sequence reads: CASTSANTGELFF. The CDR3, as DNA: TGTGCCAGCACTAGCGCCAACACCGGGGAGCTGTTTTTT.

The chain has TRBV7-2 and TRBJ1-1, with D hard to call. There are 14 residues in the CDR3. V was cut by 4 bases and J by 7 bases, with 16 bases left in between. CDR1 is SGHTA, CDR2 FQGNSA, per germline. DNA for the CDR3: TGTGCCAGCAGCTCAGACAAGAAAGTTGGTGAAGCTTTCTTT. It codes for CASSSDKKVGEAFF.

The V call is TRBV5-1, the J call TRBJ1-3; D might be TRBD1 (6 bases). This CDR3 is 14 amino acids long. Germline V gene lookup returns CDR1 SGHRS and CDR2 YFSETQ. With 4 bases removed from V and 0 bases from J, the gap between germline ends came to 8 bases. CDR3 amino acids: CASSQDSSGNTIYF. DNA of the CDR3: TGCGCCAGCAGCCAGGACAGCTCTGGAAACACCATATATTTT. Full variable domain (rest looked up from reference TRBV5-1 and TRBJ1-3): KAGVTQTPRYLIKTRGQQVTLSCSPISGHRSVSWYQQTPGQGLQFLFEYFSETQRNKGNFPGRFSGRQFSNSRSEMNVSTLELGDSALYLCASSQDSSGNTIYFGEGSWLTVV.

The V and J genes are TRBV28 and TRBJ1-1, with D unclear. Germline CDR1 is MDHEN and CDR2 is SYDVKM. The CDR3 is made up of 16 amino acids. V was trimmed by 7 bases and J by 1 base, leaving 19 bases between them. The DNA of the CDR3 is TGTGCCAGCACCTCCCCACGGTCTCCGAGGAACACTGAAGCTTTCTTT. Protein sequence: CASTSPRSPRNTEAFF.

This clone was detected a few times. The chain is built from TRBV27 and TRBJ1-5; D not resolved. The CDR3 sequence is 14 residues long. Germline assignment: CDR1 MNHEY and CDR2 SMNVEV (reference sequence). The V end lost 3 bases, the J end lost 0 bases, and 6 bases lay between the germline ends. The CDR3 DNA follows: TGTGCCAGCAGTTTGGAAGGTAGCAATCAGCCCCAGCATTTT. Translation: CASSLEGSNQPQHF.

V is TRBV6-5 and J is TRBJ1-3; 7 bases map to TRBD1. Germline V gene sequence: CDR1 MNHEY, CDR2 SVGAGI. This CDR3 is 14 amino acids long. After removal of 5 bases from V and 2 bases from J, the junction contained 3 bases not matched to a gene. The CDR3 protein is CASSRQGPGNTIYF. The CDR3 DNA reads TGTGCCAGCAGTCGACAGGGACCTGGAAACACCATATATTTT.

V usage is TRBV11-2 and J usage is TRBJ1-1; 9 bases line up with TRBD1. Germline CDR1 reads SGHAT; CDR2 reads FQNNGV. The ends lost 0 bases at V and 9 bases at J; junction bases unmatched: 8. This CDR3 has 15 residues. This CDR3 reads CASSLEGTGYSQAFF. CDR3 sequence (DNA): TGTGCCAGCAGCTTAGAAGGGACAGGGTATTCTCAAGCTTTCTTT.

The chain combines TRBV6-5 with TRBJ2-1; D gene ambiguous. V gave up 2 bases and J gave up 10 bases, with 3 bases separating them. The CDR3 covers 10 residues. From germline, CDR1 is MNHEY and CDR2 SVGAGI. CDR3 protein: CASSYEEQFF. The CDR3 nucleotides read TGTGCCAGCAGTTACGAAGAGCAGTTCTTC.

This clone occurred once. The chain recombines TRBV27 with TRBJ2-4; 7 bases align to TRBD1. From germline, CDR1 is MNHEY and CDR2 SMNVEV (reference sequence). J lost 2 bases, V lost 7 bases, and 11 bases had no gene match. The CDR3 sequence is 16 residues long. In DNA, the CDR3 is TGTGCCAGCAAGGGTACAGGGGTTTGGACCAAAAACATTCAGTACTTC. It translates to CASKGTGVWTKNIQYF.

The J gene is TRBJ1-6, the V gene TRBV7-9, with unresolved D. Per germline, CDR1 SEHNR and CDR2 FQNEAQ (reference sequence). The CDR3 totals 13 residues. Trimming cost V 5 bases and J 5 bases, with 7 bases left between them. This CDR3 is CASSGQNNSPLHF. For the CDR3, the DNA is TGTGCCAGCAGCGGGCAGAATAATTCACCCCTCCACTTT.

The chain employs TRBV5-1 and TRBJ2-2, with D maybe TRBD2 (6 bases). From germline, CDR1 is SGHRS and CDR2 YFSETQ. This CDR3 spans 15 amino acids. V gave up 7 bases and J gave up 0 bases, with 13 bases separating them. The DNA of the CDR3 is TGCGCCAGCGGCAACGGACTAACGAACACCGGGGAGCTGTTTTTT. Amino acids: CASGNGLTNTGELFF.

This rearrangement joins TRBV5-4 to TRBJ2-3, with D possibly matching TRBD1 (6 bases). Germline loops: CDR1 SGHNT, CDR2 YYREEE (reference sequence). The length of the CDR3 is 16 residues. Trimming cost V 0 bases and J 1 base, with 12 bases left between them. The CDR3 reads CASSLAKGEGTDTQYF. The CDR3, as DNA: TGTGCCAGCAGCTTGGCCAAGGGGGAAGGCACAGATACGCAGTATTTT. The complete variable domain, with remaining parts taken from reference TRBV5-4 and TRBJ2-3, reads ETGVTQSPTHLIKTRGQQVTLRCSSQSGHNTVSWYQQALGQGPQFIFQYYREEENGRGNFPPRFSGLQFPNYSSELNVNALELDDSALYLCASSLAKGEGTDTQYFGPGTRLTVL.